This T cell receptor beta chain is from a study of blood T cell repertoires in COVID-19. Study information: Samples of COVID-19 (acute and convalescent) were obtained from the United States, Italy and Spain. PBMCs, B-cell-depleted T cells, or T cells provided the cDNA or gDNA that made up the material.

Looked up from germline, CDR1 is SGHDN and CDR2 is FVKESK. Trimming cost V 2 bases and J 8 bases, with 9 bases left between them. The CDR3 is 12 residues long. Some clones are missing from TCRdb's copy, which holds only in-frame ones; the method was immunoSEQ multiplex PCR. The sample holds roughly 230,000 clones, around 82% seen once. The material sequenced was peripheral blood. The chain employs TRBV14 and TRBJ1-2; D remains ambiguous. The sequence was collected from a man between 50 and 59 years old with active or convalescent COVID-19. In DNA, the CDR3 is TGTGCCAGCAGCCAACCAAATCGGGGCTACACCTTC. The encoded protein is CASSQPNRGYTF.